This TCR beta chain derives from a study of T cell changes during pregnancy in multiple sclerosis. Generated by immunoSEQ multiplex PCR, the TCRdb table keeps only in-frame clones and is missing some. The profile covers roughly 89,000 clones, with 80% to 95% appearing a single time and roughly 4.5% taken by the ten largest. V lost 5 bases and J lost 7; bases outside the gene matches: 12. Germline V lookup: CDR1 SGHNT, CDR2 YYREEE (reference sequence). This CDR3 region has 15 residues. This sample comprised peripheral blood, obtained in the first trimester of pregnancy. The receptor was derived from a female donor with multiple sclerosis, enrolled in a pregnancy study. The J gene is TRBJ2-3, the V gene TRBV5-4, with TRBD2 identical over 8 bases. The DNA for the CDR3 is TGTGCCAGCAGTTATGCCGGGGGGGTCGGGTATACGCAGTATTTT. It codes for CASSYAGGVGYTQYF. The variable domain in full, completed from reference TRBV5-4 and TRBJ2-3, reads ETGVTQSPTHLIKTRGQQVTLRCSSQSGHNTVSWYQQALGQGPQFIFQYYREEENGRGNFPPRFSGLQFPNYSSELNVNALELDDSALYLCASSYAGGVGYTQYFGPGTRLTVL.